The 21 T cell receptor beta chains reported below all come from one sample, sequenced in a study of CD8+CD57+ T cells in acquired aplastic anemia. For CDR3 and TCR beta VDJ profiling, genomic DNA was the template used. TCRdb ran MiXCR on the reads and lists one entry per CDR3 protein. Of 150,000 or so distinct CDR3 sequences detected, 63% appear once; the ten largest clones hold 45%. The sequenced sample consisted of sorted CD4+, CD8+, or CD8+CD57+ T cells (not recorded which) from PBMCs. Receptors originate from a human donor in good health.

A note on this clonotype: This sequence may be a read error, since a much larger clone differs from it by one base. The chain couples TRBV6-1 to TRBJ1-2; D gene unclear. The CDR3 length is 13 residues. In germline, CDR1 is MNHNS, CDR2 SASEGT. V lost 10 bases, J lost 1 base, and 13 bases lay in between. The CDR3: CANSPTFNYGYTF. CDR3 coding DNA: TGTGCCAACAGCCCGACGTTTAACTATGGCTACACCTTC.

The rearrangement uses TRBV7-2 and TRBJ2-5; D might be TRBD1 (5 bases). The CDR3 runs to 13 residues. The germline V and J ends were trimmed by 5 bases and 4 bases, with 11 bases remaining between them. Germline V gives CDR1 SGHTA, CDR2 FQGNSA. This CDR3 is CASSQLRGETQYF. For the CDR3, the DNA is TGTGCCAGCAGCCAGCTTAGGGGAGAGACCCAGTACTTC.

The rearrangement joins TRBV24-1 to TRBJ2-7; D is uncertain. V was trimmed by 3 bases and J by 4 bases, leaving 6 bases between them. Germline V CDR1 and CDR2: KGHDR, SFDVKD. The CDR3 covers 12 residues. CDR3 sequence: CATSDGEYEQYF. CDR3 DNA: TGTGCCACCAGTGATGGAGAGTACGAGCAGTACTTC.

About this clonotype: A much larger clone differs by one base, so this may be a read error. Here the CDR3 omits its conserved ending phenylalanine or tryptophan, so a read error is the likely source. This chain links TRBV19 with TRBJ2-1, with TRBD2 matching over 8 bases. The CDR3 is made up of 15 amino acids. Germline V lookup: CDR1 LNHDA, CDR2 SQIVND (reference sequence). Trimming at V came to 7 bases and at J to 0 bases, leaving 5 bases not matched to a gene. CDR3 sequence: CASTLSGSSYNEQFL. CDR3 DNA: TGTGCCAGTACCCTAAGCGGGAGCTCCTACAATGAGCAGTTCCTC.

The V gene is TRBV19, the J gene TRBJ2-2, with TRBD1 as a possible D gene (6 bases). The CDR3 extends over 14 amino acids. Germline V gives CDR1 LNHDA, CDR2 SQIVND (reference sequence). With 9 bases removed from V and 4 bases from J, the gap between germline ends came to 15 bases. In nucleotides, the CDR3 is TGTGCCAGCCACCCGGGACATCGCACCGGGGAGCTGTTTTTT. Amino acid sequence: CASHPGHRTGELFF.

The genes are TRBV2 and TRBJ1-3, with no clear D. The CDR3 contains 15 residues. Germline V gives CDR1 SNHLY, CDR2 FYNNEI. V was clipped by 6 bases and J by 10 bases, with 22 bases between them. The DNA of the CDR3 is TGTGCCAGCAGCCAAACCCCTTGGAGGCTCCTAACCATATATTTT. It translates to CASSQTPWRLLTIYF.

The rearrangement links TRBV10-3 to TRBJ2-3; 7 nucleotides match TRBD1. The CDR3 loop spans 16 amino acids. V dropped 2 bases and J dropped 5; count of bases not matched to a gene: 10. Germline V lookup: CDR1 ENHRY, CDR2 SYGVKD. CDR3 sequence (DNA): TGTGCCATCAGTGAGAATACAGGGGCAGTGGGAGATACGCAGTATTTT. The encoded protein is CAISENTGAVGDTQYF.

J is TRBJ2-5 and V is TRBV7-9; D remains ambiguous. Trimming pared 5 bases from V and 5 bases from J, leaving 12 bases between. Per germline, CDR1 SEHNR and CDR2 FQNEAQ (reference sequence). This CDR3 spans 13 amino acids. The CDR3 DNA reads TGTGCCAGCAGCCTAATCTTGCGGGAGACCCAGTACTTC. Protein product: CASSLILRETQYF.

This clonotype was counted once. The chain has TRBV6-1 and TRBJ2-3; TRBD1 aligns across 7 bases. V gave up 9 bases and J gave up 0 bases; unmatched junction bases: 9. Germline assignment: CDR1 MNHNS and CDR2 SASEGT. The CDR3 has 15 amino acids. CDR3: CASDEGQLSTDTQYF. The CDR3 DNA follows: TGTGCCAGTGATGAGGGACAGTTAAGCACAGATACGCAGTATTTT.

The V gene is TRBV7-2, the J gene TRBJ2-1, with no clear D. Germline V gene data show CDR1 as SGHTA and CDR2 as FQGNSA. There are 13 residues in the CDR3. V lost 1 base and J 2 bases, leaving 3 bases between the germline ends. The CDR3 spells CASSLGTYNEQFF. In DNA form, the CDR3 reads TGTGCCAGCAGCTTAGGTACCTACAATGAGCAGTTCTTC.

This clonotype was detected ten times or more. V and J are TRBV9 and TRBJ1-1; 8 nucleotides match TRBD1. The trim removed 0 bases at V and 1 base at J, leaving 5 bases unmatched. This CDR3 is built from 16 residues. Germline V gene lookup returns CDR1 SGDLS and CDR2 YYNGEE. This chain's CDR3 is CASSVDGGQENTEAFF. CDR3 bases: TGTGCCAGCAGCGTAGATGGGGGACAGGAGAACACTGAAGCTTTCTTT.

This clonotype has a handful of counts. The chain couples TRBV29-1 to TRBJ2-3; TRBD2 matches at 8 bases. The CDR3 runs to 12 residues. Germline V gene data show CDR1 as SQVTM and CDR2 as ANQGSEA. The CDR3 DNA is TGCAGTGGACTAGCCCGCACAGATACGCAGTATTTT. It is translated as CSGLARTDTQYF.

The chain carries TRBV24-1 and TRBJ2-2; tentatively, D is TRBD1 (6 bases). The CDR3 contains 15 residues. Germline assignment: CDR1 KGHDR and CDR2 SFDVKD. The V end was cut by 4 bases, the J end by 4 bases, with 12 bases between. CDR3 residues: CATSDSGTLTGELFF. CDR3 in DNA: TGTGCCACCAGTGACTCCGGGACACTCACCGGGGAGCTGTTTTTT.

A few counts support this clonotype. This chain uses TRBV6-2 or TRBV6-3 with TRBJ2-1; D gene unclear. Trimming stripped 4 bases from V and 5 bases from J, with 6 bases between. The CDR3 is 12 amino acids. Germline values: CDR1 MNHEY, CDR2 SVGEGT. CDR3 in amino acids: CASSFNHNEQFF. The CDR3 DNA reads as TGTGCCAGCAGTTTCAACCACAATGAGCAGTTCTTC.

This clonotype showed up just once. The chain employs TRBV7-9 and TRBJ2-7; D is undetermined. The germline V gene has CDR1 SEHNR and CDR2 FQNEAQ (reference sequence). The germline V and J ends were trimmed by 3 bases and 5 bases, with 8 bases remaining between them. The CDR3 sequence is 12 residues long. CDR3 sequence: CASSFFRDEQYF. CDR3 DNA sequence: TGTGCCAGCAGCTTTTTCCGAGACGAGCAGTACTTC.

This clonotype has more than one count but fewer than ten. The chain is built from TRBV30 and TRBJ2-3; D is possibly TRBD1 (6 bases). The germline V and J ends were trimmed by 2 bases and 6 bases, with 12 bases remaining between them. The CDR3 is made up of 13 amino acids. Germline loops: CDR1 GTSNPN, CDR2 SVGIG (reference sequence). The CDR3 here is CAWSLGARDTQYF. CDR3 nucleotides: TGTGCCTGGAGTTTGGGGGCTAGGGATACGCAGTATTTT.

The table lists this clonotype with a few counts. The chain carries TRBV14 and TRBJ2-7; D might be TRBD1 or TRBD2, each matching 5 bases. Germline CDR1 and CDR2: SGHDN and FVKESK. The ends were cut back, 5 bases at V and 3 bases at J, with 5 bases in the middle. The CDR3 runs 11 residues. The DNA for the CDR3 is TGTGCCAGCAGCGGGGGCTACGAGCAGTACTTC. It translates to CASSGGYEQYF.

The rearrangement joins TRBV6-6 to TRBJ1-5; possibly TRBD1 for D (6 bases). CDR1 and CDR2 from the germline V gene are MNHNY and SVGAGI (reference sequence). This CDR3 region has 15 residues. Trimming left V 6 bases short and J 6 bases short, with 18 bases between. The CDR3 sequence is CASRPRGAAGQPQHF. The CDR3 nucleotides read TGTGCCAGCAGACCGAGGGGGGCCGCGGGTCAGCCCCAGCATTTT.

V gene TRBV7-9 combines with J gene TRBJ2-7; TRBD1 is a possible D gene (5 bases). CDR1 and CDR2 from the germline V gene are SEHNR and FQNEAQ (reference sequence). The CDR3 spans 16 residues. The V end lost 5 bases, the J end lost 5 bases, and 22 bases lay between the germline ends. For the CDR3, the DNA is TGTGCCAGCAGCCCACCAACCAAGGGGCCAGATGACGAGCAGTACTTC. It yields the protein CASSPPTKGPDDEQYF.

The chain joins TRBV10-3 to TRBJ2-2; D remains unclear. CDR1 is ENHRY and CDR2 is SYGVKD in the germline V gene. The CDR3 loop spans 15 amino acids. V gave up 0 bases and J gave up 1 base, with 6 bases separating them. In nucleotides, the CDR3 is TGTGCCATCAGTGAGTCGGGCAAGAACACCGGGGAGCTGTTTTTT. It is translated as CAISESGKNTGELFF.

The chain is built from TRBV10-2 and TRBJ2-2; no clear D. The CDR3 is made up of 11 amino acids. Trimming shortened V by 1 base and J by 9 bases, and 3 bases separated the two germline ends. Per germline, CDR1 WSHSY and CDR2 SAAADI. In DNA, the CDR3 is TGCGCCAGCAGTGAGTTGAGGGAGCTGTTTTTT. Translated, it gives CASSELRELFF.